Here is one T cell receptor beta chain with its context. Its antigen remains unidentified. The data are from a study of monozygotic twins with inflammatory bowel disease. Findings of the study overall: Especially with disease activity, IBD patients shared fewer clonotypes with others than healthy twins did.

TCRdb processed the 5' RACE reads again and assigns one entry to each CDR3 protein, with no DNA. The specimen's table records 190,000 or so distinct CDR3 sequences. The CDR3 spans 13 residues. The rearrangement links TRBV12-3 or TRBV12-4 to TRBJ2-1; checking the TCRdb D call of TRBD1 is not possible without DNA. The sequence derives from a human donor with ulcerative colitis or Crohn's disease, or a healthy co-twin of an affected twin (not recorded which). The specimen was blood. This chain's CDR3 is CASSHGTYNEQFF.